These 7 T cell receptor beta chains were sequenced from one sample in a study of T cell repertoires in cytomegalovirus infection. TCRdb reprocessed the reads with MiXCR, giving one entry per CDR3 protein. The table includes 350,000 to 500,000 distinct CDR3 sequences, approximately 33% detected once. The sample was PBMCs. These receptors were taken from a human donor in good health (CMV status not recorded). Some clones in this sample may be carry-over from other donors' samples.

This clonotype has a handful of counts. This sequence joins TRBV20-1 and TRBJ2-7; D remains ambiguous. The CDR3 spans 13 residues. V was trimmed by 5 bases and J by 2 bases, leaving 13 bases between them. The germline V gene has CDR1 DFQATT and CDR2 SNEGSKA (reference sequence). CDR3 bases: TGCAGTGCTCCTTCCCTCGCCACCTACGAGCAGTACTTC. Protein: CSAPSLATYEQYF.

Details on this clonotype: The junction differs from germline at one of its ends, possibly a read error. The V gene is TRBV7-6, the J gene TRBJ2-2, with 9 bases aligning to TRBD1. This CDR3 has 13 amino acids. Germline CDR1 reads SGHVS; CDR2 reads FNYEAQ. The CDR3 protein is CASRQGATWERFF. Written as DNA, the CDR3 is TGTGCCAGCAGACAGGGGGCGACCTGGGAGCGGTTTTTT.

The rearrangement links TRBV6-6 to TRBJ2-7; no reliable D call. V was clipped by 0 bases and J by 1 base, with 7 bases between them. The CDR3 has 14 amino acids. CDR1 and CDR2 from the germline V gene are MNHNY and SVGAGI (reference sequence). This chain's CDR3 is CASSYSQQSYEQYF. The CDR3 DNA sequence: TGTGCCAGCAGTTACTCTCAACAGTCCTACGAGCAGTACTTC.

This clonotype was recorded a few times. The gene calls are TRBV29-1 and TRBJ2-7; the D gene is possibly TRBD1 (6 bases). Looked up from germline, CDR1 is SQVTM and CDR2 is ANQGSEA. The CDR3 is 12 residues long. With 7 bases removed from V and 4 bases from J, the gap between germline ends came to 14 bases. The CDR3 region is CSAKDSQYEQYF. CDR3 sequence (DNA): TGCAGCGCTAAGGACAGCCAATACGAGCAGTACTTC.

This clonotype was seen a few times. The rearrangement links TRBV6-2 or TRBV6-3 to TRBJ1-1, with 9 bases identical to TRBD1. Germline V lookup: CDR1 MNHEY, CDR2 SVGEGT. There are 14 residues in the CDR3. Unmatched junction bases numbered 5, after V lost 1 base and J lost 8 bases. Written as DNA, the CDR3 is TGTGCCAGCAGTTACTACGACAGGGGGGAAGAAGCTTTCTTT. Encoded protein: CASSYYDRGEEAFF.

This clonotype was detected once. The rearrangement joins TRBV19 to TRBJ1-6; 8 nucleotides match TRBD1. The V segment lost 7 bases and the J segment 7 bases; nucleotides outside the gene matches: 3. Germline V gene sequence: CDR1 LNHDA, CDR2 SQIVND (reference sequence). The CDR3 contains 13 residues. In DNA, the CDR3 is TGTGCCAGTATGAGGGACAGGAATTCACCCCTCCACTTT. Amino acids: CASMRDRNSPLHF.

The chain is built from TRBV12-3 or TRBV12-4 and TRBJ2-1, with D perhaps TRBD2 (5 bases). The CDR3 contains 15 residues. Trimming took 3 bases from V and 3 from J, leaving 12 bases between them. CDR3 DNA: TGTGCCAGCAGTTTTGTGGGCGGGTGCTACAATGAGCAGTTCTTC. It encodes CASSFVGGCYNEQFF.